This T cell receptor beta chain emerged from a study of T cell responses to AZD1222 COVID-19 vaccine. The protocol was immunoSEQ multiplex PCR, while the TCRdb copy is restricted to in-frame clones and leaves out a portion. The data show 85,000 or so clones, approximately 90% seen once. The CDR3 spans 14 residues. The V gene lost 2 bases and the J gene lost 5 bases, with 12 bases spanning the gap. Germline V gives CDR1 MNHEY, CDR2 SVGAGI. Sample: peripheral blood, taken on day 0 of AZD1222 vaccination. The receptor comes from an adult in good health. V and J are TRBV6-5 and TRBJ2-5; TRBD1 might be the D (6 bases). The CDR3: CASSYAGGAETQYF. CDR3 DNA: TGTGCCAGCAGTTACGCTGGGGGCGCGGAGACCCAGTACTTC.